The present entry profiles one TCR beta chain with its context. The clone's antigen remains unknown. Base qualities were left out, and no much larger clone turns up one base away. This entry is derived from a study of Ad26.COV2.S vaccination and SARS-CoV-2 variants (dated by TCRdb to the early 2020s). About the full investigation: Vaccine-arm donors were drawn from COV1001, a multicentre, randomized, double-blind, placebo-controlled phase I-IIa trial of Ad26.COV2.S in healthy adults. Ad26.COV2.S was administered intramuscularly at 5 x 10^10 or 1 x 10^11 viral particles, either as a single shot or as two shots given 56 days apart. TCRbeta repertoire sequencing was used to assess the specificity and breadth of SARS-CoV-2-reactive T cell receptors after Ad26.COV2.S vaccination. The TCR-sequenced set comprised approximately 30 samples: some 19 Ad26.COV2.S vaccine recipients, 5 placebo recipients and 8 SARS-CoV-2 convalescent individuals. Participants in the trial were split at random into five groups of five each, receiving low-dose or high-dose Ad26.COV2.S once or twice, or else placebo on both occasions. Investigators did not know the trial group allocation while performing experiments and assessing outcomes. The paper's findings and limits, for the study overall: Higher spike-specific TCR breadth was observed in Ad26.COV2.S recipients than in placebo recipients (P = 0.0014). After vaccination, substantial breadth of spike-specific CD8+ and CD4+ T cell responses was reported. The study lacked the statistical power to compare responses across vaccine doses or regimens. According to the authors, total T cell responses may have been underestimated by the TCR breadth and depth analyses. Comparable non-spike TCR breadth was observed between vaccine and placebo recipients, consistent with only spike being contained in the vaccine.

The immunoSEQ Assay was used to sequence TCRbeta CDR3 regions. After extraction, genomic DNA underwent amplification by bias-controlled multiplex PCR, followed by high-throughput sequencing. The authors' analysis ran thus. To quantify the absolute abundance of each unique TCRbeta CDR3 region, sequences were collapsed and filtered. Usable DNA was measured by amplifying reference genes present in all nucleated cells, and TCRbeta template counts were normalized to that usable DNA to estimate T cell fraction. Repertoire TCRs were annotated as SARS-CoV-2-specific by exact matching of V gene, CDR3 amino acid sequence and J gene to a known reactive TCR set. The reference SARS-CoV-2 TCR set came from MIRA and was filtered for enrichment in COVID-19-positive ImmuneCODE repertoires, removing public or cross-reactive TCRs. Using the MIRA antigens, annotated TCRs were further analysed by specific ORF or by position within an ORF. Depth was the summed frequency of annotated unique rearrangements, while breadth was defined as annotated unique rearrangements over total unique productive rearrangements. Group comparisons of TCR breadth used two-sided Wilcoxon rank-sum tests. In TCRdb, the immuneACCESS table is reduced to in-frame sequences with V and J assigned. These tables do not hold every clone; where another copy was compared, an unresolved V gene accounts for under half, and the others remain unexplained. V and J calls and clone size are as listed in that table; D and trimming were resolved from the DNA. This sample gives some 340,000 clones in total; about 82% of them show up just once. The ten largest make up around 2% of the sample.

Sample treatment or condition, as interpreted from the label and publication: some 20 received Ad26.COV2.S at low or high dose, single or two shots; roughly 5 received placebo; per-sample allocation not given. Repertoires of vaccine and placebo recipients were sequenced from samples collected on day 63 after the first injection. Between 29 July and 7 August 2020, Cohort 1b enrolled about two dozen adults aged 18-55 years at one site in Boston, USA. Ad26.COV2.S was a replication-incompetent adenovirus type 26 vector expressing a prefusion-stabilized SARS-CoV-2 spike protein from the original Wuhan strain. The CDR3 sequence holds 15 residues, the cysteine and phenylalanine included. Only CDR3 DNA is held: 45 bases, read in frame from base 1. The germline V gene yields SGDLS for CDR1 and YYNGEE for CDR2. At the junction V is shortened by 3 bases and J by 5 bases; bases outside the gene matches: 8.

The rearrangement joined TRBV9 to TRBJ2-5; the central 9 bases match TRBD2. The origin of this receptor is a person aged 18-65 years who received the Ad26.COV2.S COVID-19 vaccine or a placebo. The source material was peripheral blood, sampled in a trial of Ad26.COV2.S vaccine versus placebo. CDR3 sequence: CASSATPSGVETQYF. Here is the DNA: TGTGCCAGCAGCGCCACCCCTAGCGGGGTGGAGACCCAGTACTTC.